This entry lists 28 T cell receptor beta chains sequenced from one sample in a study of CD4 T cells in relation to SARS-CoV-2 and coronaviruses. Antigens for these TCRs are unknown. Before the COVID-19 pandemic, during about 2011-2019, CD4+ T cells were taken from unexposed donors. After roughly ten days of culture, CD4+ T cells were isolated. Assay used: immunoSEQ multiplex PCR; TCRdb lists only in-frame clones, some missing. The repertoire holds under 20,000 clones, with 70% to 80% as singletons. Source material: CD4+ T cells from PBMCs, cultured in vitro. All receptors come from a human donor in good health.

V gene TRBV13 combines with J gene TRBJ2-1; no clear D. The CDR3 extends over 14 amino acids. Trimming stripped 3 bases from V and 8 bases from J, with 14 bases between. Germline values: CDR1 PRHDT, CDR2 FYEKMQ (reference sequence). The CDR3 spells CASSFVSIPHEQFF. The CDR3 DNA reads as TGTGCCAGCAGCTTTGTCTCCATCCCACATGAGCAGTTCTTC.

The rearrangement links TRBV6-2 or TRBV6-3 to TRBJ2-7; TRBD2 matches 10 bases. The V and J ends lost 6 bases and 2 bases, in that order; junction bases with no gene match: 7. The germline V gene encodes CDR1 MNHEY and CDR2 SVGEGT. This CDR3 contains 15 residues. The CDR3 nucleotides read TGTGCCAGCAGCCGCGGCCTAGCGGGAGCCTACGAGCAGTACTTC. This gives the protein CASSRGLAGAYEQYF.

The genes are TRBV5-1 and TRBJ2-5; no definite D call. The V end was cut by 4 bases, the J end by 2 bases, with 6 bases between. Germline assignment: CDR1 SGHRS and CDR2 YFSETQ. The CDR3 loop spans 12 amino acids. CDR3 in amino acids: CASSVKQETQYF. The CDR3 region has the DNA TGCGCCAGCAGCGTGAAGCAAGAGACCCAGTACTTC.

This clone was seen only a few times. V usage is TRBV2 and J usage is TRBJ2-2; tentative D call: TRBD2 (6 bases). V was cut by 5 bases and J by 4 bases, with 11 bases left in between. The CDR3 runs to 14 residues. Germline CDR1 is SNHLY and CDR2 is FYNNEI. The CDR3 is CASSQTRSTGELFF. Here the CDR3 DNA reads TGTGCCAGCAGTCAGACTAGGTCCACCGGGGAGCTGTTTTTT.

The CDR3 protein is CASSQELLGQGTYEQYF. In DNA form, the CDR3 reads TGCGCCAGCAGCCAAGAGTTGTTGGGACAGGGAACCTACGAGCAGTACTTC. The chain links TRBV4-1 to TRBJ2-7, with 9 bases aligning to TRBD1. V was pared by 0 bases and J by 2 bases, with 8 bases of the junction left unmatched. Germline V lookup: CDR1 MGHRA, CDR2 YSYEKL. The CDR3 extends over 17 amino acids.

The gene calls are TRBV18 and TRBJ1-5; 7 bases are a match to TRBD1. V dropped 1 base and J dropped 3; count of bases not matched to a gene: 3. Germline V lookup: CDR1 KGHSH, CDR2 LQKENI. The CDR3 is 15 residues long. For the CDR3, the DNA is TGTGCCAGCTCACCACAGGGGGCGGTCAATCAGCCCCAGCATTTT. The encoded protein is CASSPQGAVNQPQHF.

A word on this clone: At one end the junction does not follow the germline gene, possibly because of a read error. The rearrangement joins TRBV4-1 to TRBJ2-4; 8 bases map to TRBD2. Germline CDR1 reads MGHRA; CDR2 reads YSYEKL. CDR3 size: 18 residues. The CDR3 nucleotides are TGCGCCAGTAGCCAAGGCCCATCGTGGCGGGAGGTGGGGAACATTCAGTACTTC. It encodes CASSQGPSWREVGNIQYF.

The genes are TRBV5-6 and TRBJ2-4; no clear D gene. Germline V gene sequence: CDR1 SGHDT, CDR2 YYEEEE. V lost 0 bases and J lost 0, with 10 bases in between. The CDR3 runs to 16 residues. CDR3 bases: TGTGCCAGCAGCTTGGTCACGTGGACAGCCAAAAACATTCAGTACTTC. Translation gives CASSLVTWTAKNIQYF. Looking up the rest from reference TRBV5-6 and TRBJ2-4 gives the full variable domain: DAGVTQSPTHLIKTRGQQVTLRCSPKSGHDTVSWYQQALGQGPQFIFQYYEEEERQRGNFPDRFSGHQFPNYSSELNVNALLLGDSALYLCASSLVTWTAKNIQYFGAGTRLSVL.

In this sample, this clone turned up a few times. This chain connects TRBV6-2 or TRBV6-3 to TRBJ2-1; D remains ambiguous. The length of the CDR3 is 12 residues. Germline V gene sequence: CDR1 MNHEY, CDR2 SVGEGT. V was trimmed by 0 bases and J by 9 bases, leaving 6 bases between them. CDR3 in amino acids: CASSYSNSEQFF. CDR3 bases: TGTGCCAGCAGTTACTCGAACAGTGAGCAGTTCTTC.

In this sample, this clone turned up once. The chain is built from TRBV30 and TRBJ1-1; no reliable D call. Looked up from germline, CDR1 is GTSNPN and CDR2 is SVGIG (reference sequence). The CDR3 covers 13 residues. Trimming removed 0 bases from V and 1 base from J, with 6 bases in between. CDR3 protein: CAWSVGSNTEAFF. CDR3 coding DNA: TGTGCCTGGAGTGTAGGTTCGAACACTGAAGCTTTCTTT.

The rearrangement joins TRBV12-5 to TRBJ2-2; 7 nucleotides match TRBD2. The CDR3 is 16 amino acids. The V segment lost 0 bases and the J segment 4 bases; nucleotides outside the gene matches: 5. Looked up from germline, CDR1 is LGHNT and CDR2 is FRNRAP. CDR3 in amino acids: CASGLVLGRGTGELFF. CDR3 DNA: TGTGCTAGTGGTTTGGTACTGGGGAGGGGCACCGGGGAGCTGTTTTTT.

The chain joins TRBV3-1 (or the pseudogene TRBV3-2) to TRBJ1-5; D gene uncertain. This CDR3 region has 13 residues. In germline, CDR1 is LGHDT, CDR2 YNNKEL (reference sequence). Trimming left V 1 base short and J 1 base short, with 2 bases between. The CDR3 sequence is CASSQGSNQPQHF. The CDR3 DNA reads TGTGCCAGCAGCCAAGGCAGCAATCAGCCCCAGCATTTT.

The J gene is TRBJ1-2, the V gene TRBV7-3; 8 nucleotides match TRBD1. Germline V gives CDR1 SGHTA, CDR2 FQGTGA. V dropped 3 bases and J dropped 7; count of bases not matched to a gene: 1. The CDR3 runs to 12 residues. This chain's CDR3 is CASSLTGVGYTF. In nucleotides, the CDR3 is TGTGCCAGCAGCTTGACAGGGGTTGGCTACACCTTC. The full variable domain, its missing parts supplied by reference TRBV7-3 and TRBJ1-2, is GAGVSQTPSNKVTEKGKYVELRCDPISGHTALYWYRQSLGQGPEFLIYFQGTGAADDSGLPNDRFFAVRPEGSVSTLKIQRTERGDSAVYLCASSLTGVGYTFGSGTRLTVV.

V usage is TRBV12-3 or TRBV12-4 and J usage is TRBJ2-7, with a tentative D call TRBD2 (5 bases). V lost 3 bases and J lost 5, with 11 bases in between. The CDR3 sequence is 13 residues long. In DNA, the CDR3 is TGTGCCAGCAGTTTGGAAGGACTCGACGAGCAGTACTTC. It codes for CASSLEGLDEQYF.

This rearrangement joins TRBV29-1 to TRBJ2-7; no clear D gene. This CDR3 spans 11 amino acids. V lost 7 bases and J lost 7, with 14 bases in between. Germline CDR1 reads SQVTM; CDR2 reads ANQGSEA. The CDR3 nucleotides read TGCAGCGGAGGTTCCCCTACGGAGCAGTACTTC. Translated, it gives CSGGSPTEQYF.

J is TRBJ1-1 and V is TRBV7-6; no clear D gene. CDR3 length: 16 amino acids. V lost 0 bases, J lost 0 bases, and 11 bases lay in between. Germline V lookup: CDR1 SGHVS, CDR2 FNYEAQ. The CDR3 region has the DNA TGTGCCAGCAGCTTAGCGGAGGAGAGCATGAACACTGAAGCTTTCTTT. It is translated as CASSLAEESMNTEAFF.

The chain couples TRBV7-3 to TRBJ2-1; tentatively, D is TRBD2 (6 bases). CDR1 and CDR2 (germline): SGHTA, FQGTGA. V was trimmed by 5 bases and J by 4 bases, leaving 15 bases between them. The CDR3 spans 15 residues. CDR3 nucleotide sequence: TGTGCCAGCAGCATCTCGGAGGGCCCATACAATGAGCAGTTCTTC. This codes for CASSISEGPYNEQFF.

The chain combines TRBV2 with TRBJ2-5; D not resolved. Trimming left V 6 bases short and J 2 bases short, with 4 bases between. The length of the CDR3 is 11 residues. In germline, CDR1 is SNHLY, CDR2 FYNNEI. The CDR3 DNA is TGTGCCAGCAGACTACAAGAGACCCAGTACTTC. It translates to CASRLQETQYF. The complete variable domain, with remaining parts taken from reference TRBV2 and TRBJ2-5, reads EPEVTQTPSHQVTQMGQEVILRCVPISNHLYFYWYRQILGQKVEFLVSFYNNEISEKSEIFDDQFSVERPDGSNFTLKIRSTKLEDSAMYFCASRLQETQYFGPGTRLLVL.

The V gene is TRBV4-2, the J gene TRBJ1-1, with 9 bases lining up with TRBD1. The CDR3 consists of 13 residues. CDR1 and CDR2 from the germline V gene are LGHNA and YNFKEQ. Losses at the gene ends were 4 bases for V and 3 bases for J; bases not matched to a gene: 0. The CDR3 DNA reads as TGTGCCAGCAGCCGGGACAGGGACACTGAAGCTTTCTTT. As protein: CASSRDRDTEAFF.

The chain recombines TRBV14 with TRBJ1-2, with TRBD1 identical over 7 bases. This CDR3 has 14 amino acids. Per germline, CDR1 SGHDN and CDR2 FVKESK. The trim removed 1 base at V and 8 bases at J, leaving 7 bases unmatched. CDR3 protein: CASSQAAYRGGYTF. DNA for the CDR3: TGTGCCAGCAGCCAAGCGGCCTACAGGGGCGGCTACACCTTC.

The CDR3 spells CASSPQSTGTDTQYF. The CDR3, as DNA: TGTGCCAGCTCACCACAAAGCACGGGCACAGATACGCAGTATTTT. The chain employs TRBV18 and TRBJ2-3; D call uncertain. The CDR3 covers 15 residues. V lost 1 base and J lost 1, with 9 bases in between. The germline CDR1 and CDR2 sequences are KGHSH and LQKENI. The whole variable domain, filled in from reference TRBV18 and TRBJ2-3, reads NAGVMQNPRHLVRRRGQEARLRCSPMKGHSHVYWYRQLPEEGLKFMVYLQKENIIDESGMPKERFSAEFPKEGPSILRIQQVVRGDSAAYFCASSPQSTGTDTQYFGPGTRLTVL.

The chain has TRBV7-9 and TRBJ1-1; TRBD1 is a possible D gene (5 bases). This CDR3 has 16 residues. The germline V gene has CDR1 SEHNR and CDR2 FQNEAQ (reference sequence). The ends were cut back, 1 base at V and 1 base at J, with 13 bases in the middle. The CDR3 region has the DNA TGTGCCAGCAGCTTAGGGGGGACGACAAGGAACACTGAAGCTTTCTTT. Translating it yields CASSLGGTTRNTEAFF.

The V gene is TRBV6-6, the J gene TRBJ1-4; D not certain. Deletions cut 6 bases from V and 5 bases from J, with 1 base between. Germline lookup yields CDR1 MNHNY and CDR2 SVGAGI (reference sequence). The CDR3 is 10 amino acids. The CDR3 DNA is TGTGCCAGCAGAAATGAAAAACTGTTTTTT. Translating gives CASRNEKLFF.

This rearrangement joins TRBV28 to TRBJ2-5; 12 bases are shared with TRBD2. V lost 4 bases and J lost 5; bases outside the gene matches: 11. The CDR3 has 17 amino acids. Germline V lookup: CDR1 MDHEN, CDR2 SYDVKM. As DNA, the CDR3 is TGTGCCAGCAGTTCTATGTCACTAGCGGGAGGATACGAGACCCAGTACTTC. Translation: CASSSMSLAGGYETQYF.

This clone was detected once. The chain couples TRBV4-1 to TRBJ1-4; 7 nucleotides match TRBD1. Germline V gene lookup returns CDR1 MGHRA and CDR2 YSYEKL. The V segment lost 0 bases and the J segment 8 bases; nucleotides outside the gene matches: 9. The CDR3 extends over 16 amino acids. CDR3 residues: CASSQDNQGGREKLFF. The CDR3 nucleotides are TGCGCCAGCAGCCAAGATAATCAGGGGGGGAGGGAAAAACTGTTTTTT.

V and J are TRBV5-1 and TRBJ1-6, with a tentative D call TRBD1 (5 bases). Trimming cost V 0 bases and J 5 bases, with 9 bases left between them. Germline CDR1 is SGHRS and CDR2 is YFSETQ. The CDR3 extends over 15 amino acids. The chain's CDR3 is CASSLAGTNNSPLHF. Here the CDR3 DNA reads TGCGCCAGCAGCTTGGCCGGGACTAATAATTCACCCCTCCACTTT. The full variable domain, rest sourced from reference TRBV5-1 and TRBJ1-6, is KAGVTQTPRYLIKTRGQQVTLSCSPISGHRSVSWYQQTPGQGLQFLFEYFSETQRNKGNFPGRFSGRQFSNSRSEMNVSTLELGDSALYLCASSLAGTNNSPLHFGNGTRLTVT.

This clone has a handful of counts. The chain links TRBV24-1 to TRBJ2-2; tentatively, D is TRBD1 (6 bases). The CDR3 contains 16 residues. Germline V gene sequence: CDR1 KGHDR, CDR2 SFDVKD. The ends were cut back, 7 bases at V and 4 bases at J, with 18 bases in the middle. The CDR3 bases are TGTGCCACCAGCCCCCGGGACATGATGAGCACCGGGGAGCTGTTTTTT. It specifies CATSPRDMMSTGELFF.

The chain employs TRBV19 and TRBJ1-6; D is ambiguous. Trimming shortened V by 3 bases and J by 10 bases, and 13 bases separated the two germline ends. CDR1 LNHDA and CDR2 SQIVND come from the germline V gene (reference sequence). This CDR3 contains 14 residues. The CDR3: CASSINQVGSPLHF. The CDR3 bases are TGTGCCAGTAGTATCAACCAGGTTGGATCACCCCTCCACTTT.